A selection of T cell receptor beta chains follows, all from one sample in a study of identical twins. TCRdb independently ran MiXCR on the 5' RACE reads; one entry per CDR3 protein. The profile shows under 800,000 distinct CDR3 sequences, about 20% of them singletons. The same data also contributed to another study, on T cells expressing NK-cell markers.

The sample comprised PBMCs. The receptor set was obtained from a woman in her late teens or twenties in good health. Both conserved end residues are part of each CDR3. Each record gives: D gene, J gene, clone size, V gene, CDR3 DNA, CDR3 protein. The D gene is left open where the match is weak. Only part of the rows carry a size: once, few, many, or a class if the clone is expanded.

>.|TRBJ1-1|many|TRBV7-9
TGTGCCAGCAGCTTAAGTGCTTCGGGGGGCGAAGCTTTCTTT
CASSLSASGGEAFF
>.|TRBJ2-7|.|TRBV6-1
TGTGCCAGCAGCCCCTCATCGGAAACCTACGAGCAGTACTTC
CASSPSSETYEQYF
>TRBD2|TRBJ2-3|.|TRBV9
TGTGCCAGCAGCCCTAGCGGGAGTCCGGATACGCAGTATTTT
CASSPSGSPDTQYF
>.|TRBJ1-5|.|TRBV18
TGTGCCAGCACCGGGCTCTTTCAAGGGCCCCAGCATTTT
CASTGLFQGPQHF
>.|TRBJ2-7|few|TRBV20-1
TGCAGTGCTTGGACACTGCGGGACGAGCAGTACTTC
CSAWTLRDEQYF
>TRBD2|TRBJ2-1|few|TRBV20-1
TGCAGTGCTACCGAACTAGCGGGAGTAGAGAATGAGCAGTTCTTC
CSATELAGVENEQFF
>.|TRBJ2-7|many|TRBV3-1
TGTGCCAGCAGCCAAGGCTACGAGCAGTACTTC
CASSQGYEQYF
>.|TRBJ2-7|few|TRBV10-3
TGTGCCATCAGGGCTGGTTCCTACGAGCAGTACTTC
CAIRAGSYEQYF
>TRBD1|TRBJ2-7|many|TRBV3-1
TGTGCCAGCAGCCCGGTGGGACAGGGCAGAGAGCAGTACTTC
CASSPVGQGREQYF
>.|TRBJ2-7|.|TRBV15
TGTGCCACCAGCAGAGATAATGGCGCTAACGAGCAGTACTTC
CATSRDNGANEQYF
>.|TRBJ2-5|.|TRBV11-2
TGTGCCAGCAGCCGAGGCTACCGTCAAGAGACCCAGTACTTC
CASSRGYRQETQYF
>.|TRBJ1-1|many|TRBV5-1
TGCGCCAGCAGCACCTTGGGGGGGTTGAACACTGAAGCTTTCTTT
CASSTLGGLNTEAFF
>.|TRBJ2-1|many|TRBV6-5
TGTGCCAGCAGTTACTCGGGAGAGAGGTACAATGAGCAGTTCTTC
CASSYSGERYNEQFF
>.|TRBJ1-1|.|TRBV6-5
TGTGCCAGCAGTTACATCAGGTGGCGCCCCACTGAAGCTTTCTTT
CASSYIRWRPTEAFF
>.|TRBJ2-4|.|TRBV5-5
TGTGCCAGCAGCTTGTTGGCGCTAGCCAAAAACATTCAGTACTTC
CASSLLALAKNIQYF
>.|TRBJ1-1|.|TRBV10-3
TGTGCCATCAGTTTAAATGCCGGACGGGTTGAAGCTTTCTTT
CAISLNAGRVEAFF
>.|TRBJ2-5|few|TRBV14
TGTGCCAGCAGCCAAGACCCGTGGGGAGAGACCCAGTACTTC
CASSQDPWGETQYF
>TRBD2|TRBJ2-2|few|TRBV4-1
TGCGCCAGCAGCCAAGCGGGACTAGCGGGAGGGCGGACCGGGGAGCTGTTTTTT
CASSQAGLAGGRTGELFF
>.|TRBJ1-1|few|TRBV19
TGTGCCAGTAGTATAGAACGCACTGAAGCTTTCTTT
CASSIERTEAFF
>TRBD1|TRBJ2-7|few|TRBV2
TGTGCCAGCAGTCCCAGGACAGGGGGCCCCCCCTTCTCCTACGAGCAGTACTTC
CASSPRTGGPPFSYEQYF
>.|TRBJ1-2|few|TRBV25-1
TGTGCCAGCAGTCACTCCTCGAGGGGGGCCTACGGCTACACCTTC
CASSHSSRGAYGYTF
>.|TRBJ2-5|few|TRBV6-2/TRBV6-3
TGTGCCAGCAGTCCCCGCGGAGGGACAGAGACCCAGTACTTC
CASSPRGGTETQYF
>.|TRBJ2-5|.|TRBV2
TGTGCCAGCAGTGAGGACAGATCCCAAGAGACCCAGTACTTC
CASSEDRSQETQYF
>.|TRBJ2-7|.|TRBV15
TGTGCCACCAGCAGACAGTCCTACGAGCAGTACTTC
CATSRQSYEQYF
>TRBD1|TRBJ2-5|.|TRBV6-2/TRBV6-3
TGTGCCAGCAGCTACGCTACGGGACAGGGTCAAGAGACCCAGTACTTC
CASSYATGQGQETQYF
>TRBD2|TRBJ2-3|.|TRBV20-1
TGCAGTGCTCGGACTAGCGGGAGGTTGACAGATACGCAGTATTTT
CSARTSGRLTDTQYF
>.|TRBJ2-7|.|TRBV5-1
TGCGCCAGCAGCCTCGGGGACTGGTCGACCTACGAGCAGTACTTC
CASSLGDWSTYEQYF
>.|TRBJ1-1|.|TRBV2
TGTGCCAGCAATAGGGAATCCGGTTACACTGAAGCTTTCTTT
CASNRESGYTEAFF
>.|TRBJ1-2|many|TRBV3-1
TGTGCCAGCAGCCATACGGAACAGTTTGGCTATGGCTACACCTTC
CASSHTEQFGYGYTF
>TRBD1|TRBJ2-7|few|TRBV20-1
TGCAGTGCTAGATGGACAGGGTCCAACGAGCAGTACTTC
CSARWTGSNEQYF
>TRBD2|TRBJ2-7|.|TRBV25-1
TGTGCCAGCAGTGATATCGAGACTAGCGTCTACGAGCAGTACTTC
CASSDIETSVYEQYF
>.|TRBJ2-1|.|TRBV10-2
TGCGCCAGCAGAAACGGGACTCTCACCAACAATGAGCAGTTCTTC
CASRNGTLTNNEQFF
>TRBD1|TRBJ1-1|.|TRBV20-1
TGCAGTGCTAGACCCGCAGGGGCAGGGGGAAAAACTGAAGCTTTCTTT
CSARPAGAGGKTEAFF
>.|TRBJ1-2|.|TRBV2
TGTGCCAGCAGAGCGGACAGCTGGTATGGCTACACCTTC
CASRADSWYGYTF
>.|TRBJ2-2|once|TRBV20-1
TGCAGTGCTATGGGAGGGGGCGCCACCGGGGAGCTGTTTTTT
CSAMGGGATGELFF
>TRBD1|TRBJ2-5|many|TRBV5-4
TGTGCCAGCAGCTTCGGGACAGGGCAAGAGACCCAGTACTTC
CASSFGTGQETQYF
>.|TRBJ2-7|few|TRBV29-1
TGCAGCGTTAGGAGCCCGGCCGAGCAGTACTTC
CSVRSPAEQYF
>.|TRBJ1-4|.|TRBV5-5
TGTGCCAGCAGCTTGGCCGAACAGGGTCGGGGTGAAAAACTGTTTTTT
CASSLAEQGRGEKLFF
>.|TRBJ1-2|many|TRBV20-1
TGCAGTGCTAGAGATATTCTTGGTGGCTACACCTTC
CSARDILGGYTF
>.|TRBJ1-6|few|TRBV12-3/TRBV12-4
TGTGCCATCCGACGGGATAATTCACCCCTCCACTTT
CAIRRDNSPLHF
>TRBD1|TRBJ1-2|few|TRBV5-5
TGTGCCAGCAGCGCTCCGGGACAGGGTGACTATGGCTACACCTTC
CASSAPGQGDYGYTF
>TRBD1|TRBJ2-3|.|TRBV5-6
TGTGCCAGCAGCTCAGGGGGTCCCTTCACAGATACGCAGTATTTT
CASSSGGPFTDTQYF
>.|TRBJ2-3|many|TRBV9
TGTGCCAGCAGCGTAGATGGGTCAGATACGCAGTATTTT
CASSVDGSDTQYF
>TRBD1|TRBJ2-7|few|TRBV20-1
TGCAGTGCTAGAGAAGGGCAGGGGGTAAAGGAGCAGTACTTC
CSAREGQGVKEQYF
>TRBD1|TRBJ1-1|.|TRBV5-1
TGCGCCAGCAGCTACCAGGGGGTAGGAACTGAAGCTTTCTTT
CASSYQGVGTEAFF
>TRBD2|TRBJ2-3|.|TRBV6-5
TGTGCCAGCAGTTATGAGCTAGCGGGGGCCTTAAGCACAGATACGCAGTATTTT
CASSYELAGALSTDTQYF
>TRBD2|TRBJ2-5|.|TRBV4-2
TGTGCCAGCGGACTAGCAGGATCATGGGACCAGTACTTC
CASGLAGSWDQYF
>TRBD1|TRBJ1-5|.|TRBV20-1
TGCAGTGCTAGAGCTGTCCCCGGGGAGGGACAGAACAATCAGCCCCAGCATTTT
CSARAVPGEGQNNQPQHF
>.|TRBJ2-2|few|TRBV15
TGTGCCACCAGCAGAGTGGGGATGGACGGGGAGCTGTTTTTT
CATSRVGMDGELFF